These T cell receptor beta chains were read from a single sample in a study of OX40 agonist ivuxolimab in advanced cancers. The repertoire was sequenced with immunoSEQ multiplex PCR; TCRdb's copy has only in-frame clones and lacks some. Of roughly 67,000 clones listed, about 92% were seen once; the top ten hold roughly 9.7%. The starting material was CD4+ or CD8+ T cells sorted from blood, obtained in a trial of the OX40 agonist ivuxolimab. These receptor sequences come from an adult with an advanced solid tumor such as melanoma, head and neck, liver or kidney cancer. Each CDR3 is given with its conserved first and last residue. The D gene is left open where the match is weak. Expanded clones are given a class, and other clones once, few, many or no size at all.

d_call	j_call	clone_size	v_call	cdr3_aa	cdr3_nt
TRBD2	TRBJ2-1	-	TRBV6-1	CASSDTSGMYNEQFF	TGTGCCAGCAGCGATACTAGCGGGATGTACAATGAGCAGTTCTTC
TRBD1	TRBJ1-6	-	TRBV7-2	CASRPRTGRDSPLHF	TGTGCCAGCAGACCTCGGACAGGGCGAGATTCACCCCTCCACTTT
TRBD2	TRBJ2-3	-	TRBV5-6	CASSWPSSGGAPDTQYF	TGTGCCAGCAGCTGGCCTTCGAGCGGGGGGGCCCCAGATACGCAGTATTTT
TRBD2	TRBJ2-1	-	TRBV19	CASSTGGVSYNEQFF	TGTGCCAGTAGTACCGGGGGGGTCTCCTACAATGAGCAGTTCTTC
TRBD1	TRBJ1-1	-	TRBV11-2	CASSLWDSGETEAFF	TGTGCCAGCAGCTTATGGGACAGCGGGGAAACTGAAGCTTTCTTT
-	TRBJ2-1	-	TRBV9	CASSVGTNYNEQFF	TGTGCCAGCAGCGTAGGGACTAACTACAATGAGCAGTTCTTC
TRBD1	TRBJ1-2	-	TRBV29-1	CSVSGTEIYGYTF	TGCAGCGTTTCCGGGACAGAGATTTATGGCTACACCTTC
-	TRBJ1-1	-	TRBV19	CASSLGNTEAFF	TGTGCCAGTTCCCTGGGGAACACTGAAGCTTTCTTT
TRBD2	TRBJ2-4	-	TRBV5-1	CASSLGGGASAKNIQYF	TGCGCCAGCAGCTTAGGCGGGGGGGCCTCGGCCAAAAACATTCAGTACTTC
TRBD2	TRBJ2-7	-	TRBV11-2	CASSLDLLAGLYEQYF	TGTGCCAGCAGCTTAGATCTTCTAGCGGGCCTCTACGAGCAGTACTTC
-	TRBJ1-3	-	TRBV11-2	CASSSNRGNTIYF	TGTGCCAGCAGCTCGAACAGGGGAAACACCATATATTTT
-	TRBJ2-7	-	TRBV5-1	CASSAGTGPYEQYF	TGCGCCAGCAGCGCCGGGACGGGACCCTACGAGCAGTACTTC
-	TRBJ2-2	few	TRBV7-9	CASTDWSENTGELFF	TGTGCCAGCACGGACTGGAGTGAAAACACCGGGGAGCTGTTTTTT
-	TRBJ2-3	-	TRBV6-5	CASSYSGPDTQYF	TGTGCCAGCAGTTACTCAGGCCCAGATACGCAGTATTTT
TRBD1	TRBJ2-7	-	TRBV15	CATSREGQPYEQYF	TGTGCCACCAGCAGAGAGGGACAGCCCTACGAGCAGTACTTC
-	TRBJ1-6	-	TRBV27	CASSPGYDSPLHF	TGTGCCAGCTCCCCAGGGTACGACTCACCCCTCCACTTT
TRBD1	TRBJ2-7	-	TRBV27	CASSNPGQGKSYEQYF	TGTGCCAGCAGTAACCCGGGACAGGGGAAGTCCTACGAGCAGTACTTC